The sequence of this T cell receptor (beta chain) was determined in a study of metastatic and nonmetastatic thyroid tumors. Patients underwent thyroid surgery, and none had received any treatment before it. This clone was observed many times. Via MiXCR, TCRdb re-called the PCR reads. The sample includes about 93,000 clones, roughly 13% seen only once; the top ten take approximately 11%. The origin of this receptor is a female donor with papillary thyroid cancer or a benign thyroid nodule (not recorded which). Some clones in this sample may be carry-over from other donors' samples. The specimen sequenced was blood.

In nucleotides, the CDR3 is TGCGCCAGCAGCCAAGAACTGGGGGTCGGAGGCTACACCTTC. This codes for CASSQELGVGGYTF. V gene TRBV4-3 combines with J gene TRBJ1-2; D is possibly TRBD1 (5 bases). Per germline, CDR1 LGHNA and CDR2 YSLEER. The germline V and J ends were trimmed by 0 bases and 8 bases, with 13 bases remaining between them. CDR3 length equals 14 residues.